These 25 T cell receptor beta chains share one sample of origin, sequenced in a study of T cells in Graves' hyperthyroidism and ophthalmopathy. It was RNA transcripts that yielded the amplified TCR beta CDR3 regions. RT-PCR in the first round (using the HTBI primer set) targeted the TCR CDR3. Using its own MiXCR run on the multiplex PCR reads, TCRdb lists one record per CDR3 protein. The sample has about 480,000 distinct CDR3 sequences, roughly an eighth seen once. Source material: blood. These receptors came from a woman aged 18-35 years with Graves' hyperthyroidism.

This clonotype came up many times. The chain links TRBV20-1 to TRBJ2-5; TRBD2 aligns across 10 bases. Per germline, CDR1 DFQATT and CDR2 SNEGSKA (reference sequence). The CDR3 spans 14 residues. V was pared by 2 bases and J by 5 bases, with 5 bases of the junction left unmatched. CDR3 in amino acids: CSARTAGGYETQYF. CDR3 sequence (DNA): TGCAGTGCTAGAACAGCGGGAGGGTATGAGACCCAGTACTTC.

This clonotype was seen many times. V gene TRBV28 combines with J gene TRBJ1-2, with 10 bases lining up with TRBD1. The CDR3 consists of 13 residues. Losses at the gene ends were 8 bases for V and 7 bases for J; bases not matched to a gene: 7. Germline CDR1 MDHEN, CDR2 SYDVKM. Here the CDR3 DNA reads TGTGCCAGCCTTGGGACAGGGGTCTCTGGCTACACCTTC. Encoded protein: CASLGTGVSGYTF.

This clonotype was found many times. The CDR3 nucleotides are TGCAGTGCAGGGGGTCGGGGTAGCTACAATGAGCAGTTCTTC. It translates to CSAGGRGSYNEQFF. The gene calls are TRBV20-1 and TRBJ2-1, with D possibly TRBD1 on 6 matching bases. Trimming took off 6 bases at V and 3 bases at J, with 15 bases between the two ends. Germline CDR1 reads DFQATT; CDR2 reads SNEGSKA (reference sequence). The CDR3 sequence is 14 residues long.

The table lists this clonotype with many counts. This chain connects TRBV27 to TRBJ1-2; perhaps TRBD1 as D (5 bases). With 5 bases removed from V and 4 bases from J, the gap between germline ends came to 11 bases. This CDR3 contains 13 residues. CDR1 is MNHEY, CDR2 SMNVEV, per germline (reference sequence). CDR3 amino acids: CASSRDESYGYTF. The CDR3 coding sequence is TGTGCCAGCAGTCGGGACGAATCCTATGGCTACACCTTC.

V usage is TRBV11-2 and J usage is TRBJ2-1; D not certain. Germline-derived CDR1 and CDR2 are SGHAT and FQNNGV. CDR3 length: 15 amino acids. Trimming shortened V by 0 bases and J by 7 bases, and 13 bases separated the two germline ends. The CDR3 loop is CASSLEGFVGNEQFF. The CDR3 DNA reads as TGTGCCAGCAGCTTAGAGGGGTTCGTCGGTAATGAGCAGTTCTTC.

Many counts were recorded for this clonotype. This chain links TRBV30 with TRBJ2-7, with 10 bases matching TRBD2. CDR1 GTSNPN and CDR2 SVGIG come from the germline V gene (reference sequence). This CDR3 region has 15 residues. J was trimmed by 1 base and V by 2 bases; bases with no gene match: 5. In DNA, the CDR3 is TGTGCCTGGAGTACACTAGCGGGGTCATCCTACGAGCAGTACTTC. The encoded protein is CAWSTLAGSSYEQYF.

This clonotype was seen a handful of times. The chain links TRBV6-5 to TRBJ1-5; D perhaps matches TRBD1 (5 bases). Trimming took off 0 bases at V and 4 bases at J, with 7 bases between the two ends. Germline V lookup: CDR1 MNHEY, CDR2 SVGAGI. CDR3 length equals 14 residues. In DNA, the CDR3 is TGTGCCAGCAGTTACTCGGGACCAAATCAGCCCCAGCATTTT. Encoded protein: CASSYSGPNQPQHF.

The sample holds many counts of this clonotype. The V call is TRBV2, the J call TRBJ1-2; tentatively, D is TRBD1 (5 bases). The CDR3 sequence is 16 residues long. CDR1 is SNHLY, CDR2 FYNNEI, per germline. The V end lost 6 bases, the J end lost 6 bases, and 23 bases lay between the germline ends. Here the CDR3 DNA reads TGTGCCAGCAGAACCTTACGGGGGGGGGGACGCCATGGCTACACCTTC. Residues: CASRTLRGGGRHGYTF.

The rearrangement uses TRBV11-2 and TRBJ2-7; no clear D. The CDR3 runs to 13 residues. V was cut by 8 bases and J by 2 bases, with 13 bases left in between. In germline, CDR1 is SGHAT, CDR2 FQNNGV. Written as DNA, the CDR3 is TGTGCCAGCGAGGCAGGAGCGACCTACGAGCAGTACTTC. This gives the protein CASEAGATYEQYF. Together with reference TRBV11-2 and TRBJ2-7, the CDR3 gives the full variable domain: EAGVAQSPRYKIIEKRQSVAFWCNPISGHATLYWYQQILGQGPKLLIQFQNNGVVDDSQLPKDRFSAERLKGVDSTLKIQPAKLEDSAVYLCASEAGATYEQYFGPGTRLTVT.

This clonotype occurred many times. V and J are TRBV27 and TRBJ1-3; weak D call: TRBD1 (5 bases). This CDR3 is 17 amino acids long. Between the trimmed V and J ends, which lost 6 bases and 0 bases, there was a span of 18 bases. Germline V gene sequence: CDR1 MNHEY, CDR2 SMNVEV (reference sequence). This chain's CDR3 is CASSPATALISGNTIYF. The CDR3 DNA is TGTGCCAGCAGCCCCGCGACAGCGCTGATCTCTGGAAACACCATATATTTT.

This clonotype has at least ten counts. This rearrangement joins TRBV6-1 to TRBJ2-1; TRBD2 agrees at 9 bases. CDR3 length: 15 amino acids. CDR1 and CDR2 (germline): MNHNS, SASEGT. V shed 5 bases, J shed 4 bases, and the junction held 6 bases outside the gene matches. The CDR3 reads CASSSAGGTYNEQFF. For the CDR3, the DNA is TGTGCCAGCAGTTCAGCGGGAGGTACGTACAATGAGCAGTTCTTC.

This clonotype was recorded many times. The chain employs TRBV18 and TRBJ2-5, with TRBD2 matching 10 bases. V shed 6 bases and J 5 bases; nucleotides not matched to a gene: 9. Germline lookup yields CDR1 KGHSH and CDR2 LQKENI. This CDR3 is 15 amino acids long. This CDR3 reads CASSIASGSWETQYF. The CDR3 DNA reads as TGTGCCAGCTCGATTGCTAGCGGGAGTTGGGAGACCCAGTACTTC.

This clonotype was seen many times. The CDR3: CASSFIAYNEQFF. The CDR3 bases are TGTGCCAGCAGTTTCATAGCCTACAATGAGCAGTTCTTC. This chain joins TRBV27 and TRBJ2-1; D call uncertain. The ends were cut back, 3 bases at V and 2 bases at J, with 5 bases in the middle. The CDR3 has 13 residues. From germline, CDR1 is MNHEY and CDR2 SMNVEV (reference sequence).

This clonotype was seen a handful of times. This chain joins TRBV12-3 or TRBV12-4 and TRBJ1-2; D is possibly TRBD1 (6 bases). V lost 5 bases, J lost 6 bases, and 13 bases lay in between. The CDR3 loop spans 13 amino acids. The CDR3 nucleotides read TGTGCCAGCAGTCCCGACAGGAGACATGGCTACACCTTC. This sequence encodes CASSPDRRHGYTF.

This clonotype has just a few counts. The chain links TRBV19 to TRBJ1-5, with TRBD1 identical over 8 bases. This CDR3 is 13 amino acids long. CDR1 is LNHDA and CDR2 is SQIVND in the germline V gene (reference sequence). V lost 5 bases and J lost 5; bases outside the gene matches: 2. The CDR3 is CASSGTGYQPQHF. The CDR3 DNA reads as TGTGCCAGTAGTGGGACAGGTTATCAGCCCCAGCATTTT.

The chain uses TRBV5-1 and TRBJ2-7, with D perhaps assigned TRBD1 or TRBD2 (5 bases each). The V end lost 4 bases, the J end lost 3 bases, and 20 bases lay between the germline ends. This CDR3 is built from 16 residues. From germline, CDR1 is SGHRS and CDR2 YFSETQ. The DNA of the CDR3 is TGCGCCAGCAGCCCCGGGACGCACTCCGCTAACTACGAGCAGTACGTC. Protein product: CASSPGTHSANYEQYV.

This clonotype was detected ten times or more. The rearrangement uses TRBV20-1 and TRBJ2-3; tentative D call: TRBD1 (6 bases). Germline CDR1 is DFQATT and CDR2 is SNEGSKA (reference sequence). This CDR3 region has 15 residues. V was clipped by 0 bases and J by 5 bases, with 15 bases between them. The CDR3 DNA reads as TGCAGTGCTAGAGATTGGGCAGGGGAAGGAGATACGCAGTATTTT. Protein product: CSARDWAGEGDTQYF.

This clonotype was seen only a few times. V gene TRBV13 combines with J gene TRBJ2-7; perhaps TRBD1 as D (6 bases). V was shortened by 0 bases and J by 2 bases, with 11 bases between the two germline ends. Per germline, CDR1 PRHDT and CDR2 FYEKMQ (reference sequence). This CDR3 region has 15 residues. The CDR3 loop is CASSLGQGETYEQYF. CDR3 bases: TGTGCCAGCAGCTTAGGACAGGGTGAGACCTACGAGCAGTACTTC.

In this sample, this clonotype turned up many times. This CDR3 is CAWSVRLGAEQFF. The DNA of the CDR3 is TGTGCCTGGAGTGTACGTCTGGGAGCTGAGCAGTTCTTC. V usage is TRBV30 and J usage is TRBJ2-1; possible D gene TRBD2, 5 bases. The CDR3 consists of 13 residues. CDR1 GTSNPN and CDR2 SVGIG come from the germline V gene (reference sequence). V lost 0 bases and J 9 bases, leaving 12 bases between the germline ends.

The chain joins TRBV5-1 to TRBJ2-1; 11 nucleotides align to TRBD2. The CDR3 has 16 amino acids. Germline CDR1 SGHRS, CDR2 YFSETQ. With V trimmed by 2 bases and J by 8 bases, 9 bases remained unmatched. CDR3 sequence (DNA): TGCGCCAGCAGCTTTACTAGCGGGGGCCGGGTCTATGAGCAGTTCTTC. This sequence encodes CASSFTSGGRVYEQFF.

The J gene is TRBJ2-5, the V gene TRBV27, with 7 bases fitting TRBD2. The CDR3 extends over 14 amino acids. Trimming removed 5 bases from V and 5 bases from J; junction bases left unmatched: 8. CDR1 MNHEY and CDR2 SMNVEV come from the germline V gene (reference sequence). CDR3 nucleotide sequence: TGTGCCAGCAGTCAGGGAGGGGCGCCGGAGACCCAGTACTTC. Encoded protein: CASSQGGAPETQYF.

This clonotype was seen many times. The chain employs TRBV27 and TRBJ2-2; D tentatively reads TRBD1 or TRBD2 (5 bases each). V was pared by 3 bases and J by 7 bases, with 12 bases between. The germline CDR1 and CDR2 sequences are MNHEY and SMNVEV (reference sequence). The CDR3 is 14 amino acids. Written as DNA, the CDR3 is TGTGCCAGCAGTTTGCCCGGGACGGGCGGGGAGCTGTTTTTT. Translated, it gives CASSLPGTGGELFF.

A note on this clonotype: A read error may be the cause here, since a much bigger clone is one base away. The V call is TRBV2, the J call TRBJ2-5; D remains ambiguous. CDR1 and CDR2 (germline): SNHLY, FYNNEI. The CDR3 consists of 11 residues. Trimming stripped 7 bases from V and 4 bases from J, with 7 bases between. CDR3 sequence reads: CASKLGETQYF. The CDR3, as DNA: TGTGCCAGCAAATTGGGAGAGACCCAGTACTTC.

The sample holds many counts of this clonotype. V is TRBV30 and J is TRBJ2-3; the D gene could be TRBD1 or TRBD2 (5 bases each). The CDR3 totals 14 residues. CDR1 is GTSNPN and CDR2 is SVGIG in the germline V gene (reference sequence). The V gene lost 0 bases and the J gene lost 5 bases, with 12 bases spanning the gap. CDR3 region: CAWSVGTHRDTQYF. DNA of the CDR3: TGTGCCTGGAGTGTAGGGACCCACCGAGATACGCAGTATTTT.

This clonotype was seen at least ten times. J is TRBJ1-1 and V is TRBV5-1, with D perhaps matching TRBD1 (5 bases). The CDR3 is 12 residues long. In germline, CDR1 is SGHRS, CDR2 YFSETQ. The V and J ends lost 6 bases and 8 bases respectively, with 14 bases between them. The DNA of the CDR3 is TGCGCCAGCACTCCAACAGGTTCCGAAGCTTTCTTT. Translating gives CASTPTGSEAFF.